This TCR beta chain is from a study of T cell repertoires in cytomegalovirus infection. TCRdb processed the reads anew with MiXCR; each CDR3 protein has one entry. Among about 360,000 distinct CDR3 sequences listed, roughly a third were seen once. Germline CDR1 SGHTA, CDR2 FQGNSA. CDR3 length equals 15 residues. V lost 5 bases, J lost 4 bases, and 8 bases stayed unmatched. This clonotype was observed a handful of times. Its antigen is undetermined. The chain is built from TRBV7-2 and TRBJ2-5, with 9 bases fitting TRBD2. Sequences were derived from cultured PBMCs, sampled from culture after CMV antigen stimulation. This receptor was identified in a human donor in good health (CMV status not recorded). Some clones in this sample may be carry-over from other donors' samples. CDR3 in amino acids: CASSPRAGGGETQYF. CDR3 sequence (DNA): TGTGCCAGCAGCCCCCGGGCGGGAGGGGGAGAGACCCAGTACTTC. The complete variable domain, with remaining parts taken from reference TRBV7-2 and TRBJ2-5, reads GAGVSQSPSNKVTEKGKDVELRCDPISGHTALYWYRQSLGQGLEFLIYFQGNSAPDKSGLPSDRFSAERTGGSVSTLTIQRTQQEDSAVYLCASSPRAGGGETQYFGPGTRLLVL.